This TCR beta chain was sequenced during a study of T cell responses to AZD1222 COVID-19 vaccine. Study-wide context: Pooling of second doses given at about 4 or about 12 weeks was done.

Whole-study results and caveats: Recipients of two AZD1222 doses showed rising Spike-specific TCR breadth and depth. Donors, mostly white British, included more females; clonal diversity was possibly underestimated. No day 14 peak samples; only post-peak repertoires were characterized.

TCRdb keeps only in-frame clones here, not all; method: immunoSEQ multiplex PCR. The sample contains 110,000 to 150,000 clones, over 90% of which appear only once. There are 16 residues in the CDR3. Per germline, CDR1 SGDLS and CDR2 YYNGEE. Losses at the gene ends were 3 bases for V and 1 base for J; bases not matched to a gene: 7. With regard to this clone: As yet, its antigen is unknown.

The sample was peripheral blood, taken on day 0 of AZD1222 vaccination. This rearrangement joins TRBV9 to TRBJ1-1, with TRBD1 matching 9 bases. This clonotype originated in an adult in good health. The CDR3 is CASSASGQGGNTEAFF. The CDR3 nucleotides are TGTGCCAGCAGCGCATCGGGACAGGGAGGGAACACTGAAGCTTTCTTT.